Below are 20 T cell receptor beta chains sequenced from a single sample in a study of T-cell reconstitution after alpha-beta-depleted transplantation in children. Preparation of the TCRbeta library used unique molecular identifiers. TCRdb processed the PCR reads anew with MiXCR; each CDR3 protein has one entry. The profile shows around 380,000 distinct CDR3 sequences, roughly a tenth of them singletons. This material consisted of PBMCs from the stem cell graft donor, taken from the stem cell graft. The receptors stem from a human donor who donated a stem cell graft to a child with acute myeloid leukemia.

This clonotype showed up many times. V is TRBV7-9 and J is TRBJ1-2; no definite D call. The V end lost 5 bases, the J end lost 8 bases, and 15 bases lay between the germline ends. The CDR3 spans 13 residues. Germline lookup yields CDR1 SEHNR and CDR2 FQNEAQ (reference sequence). Here the CDR3 DNA reads TGTGCCAGCAGCCCGGGAGGGCAGTTGGGCTACACCTTC. This translates into CASSPGGQLGYTF.

This clonotype was recorded a few times. This chain connects TRBV7-2 to TRBJ2-7; 11 nucleotides align to TRBD2. Germline V gives CDR1 SGHTA, CDR2 FQGNSA. The junction had 6 bases not matched to a gene; V was cut back by 5 bases and J by 3 bases. The CDR3 runs to 15 residues. The CDR3, as DNA: TGTGCCAGCAGCGAAACTAGCGGGAGAAGCTACGAGCAGTACGTC. Its protein product is CASSETSGRSYEQYV.

At least ten counts were recorded for this clonotype. This sequence joins TRBV6-4 and TRBJ2-7, with 10 bases matching TRBD1. The CDR3 runs 13 residues. Germline CDR1 MRHNA, CDR2 SNTAGT. Germline trimming cut 5 bases from V and 5 bases from J; bases unmatched to any gene: 3. CDR3 residues: CASSPGTGDEQYF. CDR3 DNA: TGTGCCAGCAGTCCCGGGACAGGGGACGAGCAGTACTTC.

The chain carries TRBV6-5 and TRBJ1-1; possibly TRBD1 for D (6 bases). Germline CDR1 MNHEY, CDR2 SVGAGI. V was clipped by 0 bases and J by 6 bases, with 8 bases between them. This CDR3 spans 13 amino acids. The CDR3: CASSYSDSSEAFF. Here the CDR3 DNA reads TGTGCCAGCAGTTACTCGGACAGTTCTGAAGCTTTCTTT.

This clonotype was counted ten times or more. The chain employs TRBV4-3 and TRBJ1-5; no clear D. Trimming stripped 2 bases from V and 7 bases from J, with 9 bases between. The CDR3 extends over 13 amino acids. CDR1 and CDR2 (germline): LGHNA, YSLEER. In DNA form, the CDR3 reads TGCGCCAGCAGCCAAAGCGTGACCCAGCCCCAGCATTTT. This gives the protein CASSQSVTQPQHF.

This clonotype was detected a few times. The CDR3 bases are TGCAGCGTTATGAGCAGAGGGAATGAAAAACTGTTTTTT. Translation: CSVMSRGNEKLFF. J is TRBJ1-4 and V is TRBV29-1; unclear D gene. V was clipped by 5 bases and J by 5 bases, with 12 bases between them. CDR3 length equals 13 residues. CDR1 and CDR2 (germline): SQVTM, ANQGSEA.

This clonotype showed up many times. The gene calls are TRBV24-1 and TRBJ2-1; unclear D gene. The ends were cut back, 4 bases at V and 3 bases at J, with 6 bases in the middle. Germline-derived CDR1 and CDR2 are KGHDR and SFDVKD. The CDR3 sequence is 13 residues long. This chain's CDR3 is CATSEGFYNEQFF. The CDR3 coding sequence is TGTGCCACCAGTGAGGGCTTCTACAATGAGCAGTTCTTC.

A word on this clonotype: A much bigger clone sits one base away, suggesting this may be a read error. The chain uses TRBV12-3 or TRBV12-4 and TRBJ2-7, with D uncertain. The CDR3 length is 16 residues. V lost 4 bases and J 5 bases, leaving 21 bases between the germline ends. In DNA form, the CDR3 reads TGTGCCAGCAGTTCCACATCGGACGGTTTACCCCACGAGCAGTACTTC. This encodes CASSSTSDGLPHEQYF.

This clonotype showed up many times. The chain couples TRBV10-1 to TRBJ1-1, with D possibly being TRBD1 (6 bases). The germline gives CDR1 WNHNN, CDR2 SYGVQD (reference sequence). Trimming left V 6 bases short and J 0 bases short, with 11 bases between. This CDR3 region has 14 residues. CDR3 sequence reads: CASRAGAMNTEAFF. The CDR3 DNA sequence: TGCGCCAGCAGGGCAGGGGCGATGAACACTGAAGCTTTCTTT.

J is TRBJ2-5 and V is TRBV10-3; 13 bases are shared with TRBD2. The V gene's germline CDR1 is ENHRY and CDR2 SYGVKD. J was trimmed by 3 bases and V by 3 bases; bases with no gene match: 10. The CDR3 contains 18 residues. CDR3 sequence reads: CAISDWGGTSGAEETQYF. In DNA, the CDR3 is TGTGCCATCAGTGATTGGGGTGGGACTAGCGGGGCGGAAGAGACCCAGTACTTC.

V is TRBV6-2 or TRBV6-3 and J is TRBJ2-7, with 11 bases that match TRBD2. The CDR3 is 16 residues long. The germline V gene has CDR1 MNHEY and CDR2 SVGEGT. V was pared by 0 bases and J by 1 base, with 2 bases of the junction left unmatched. In nucleotides, the CDR3 is TGTGCCAGCAGTTACTCGACTAGCGGGGAGTCCTACGAGCAGTACGTC. This gives the protein CASSYSTSGESYEQYV.

This clonotype was seen only once. The chain has TRBV6-1 and TRBJ2-1; 9 bases align to TRBD2. J lost 8 bases, V lost 8 bases, and 16 bases had no gene match. The CDR3 length is 16 residues. Germline CDR1 reads MNHNS; CDR2 reads SASEGT. CDR3 protein: CASWGGGRVGRDEQFF. In nucleotides, the CDR3 is TGTGCCAGCTGGGGGGGCGGGAGGGTAGGCAGGGATGAGCAGTTCTTC.

A few counts support this clonotype. The rearrangement joins TRBV15 to TRBJ2-5, with 8 bases aligning to TRBD1. J lost 1 base, V lost 4 bases, and 2 bases had no gene match. The CDR3 runs 14 residues. Per the germline V gene, CDR1 is LNHNV and CDR2 is YYDKDF (reference sequence). The CDR3 DNA is TGTGCCACCAGCAACGACAGGGGCCAAGAGACCCAGTACTTC. Its protein product is CATSNDRGQETQYF.

The V and J genes are TRBV3-1 and TRBJ2-7; D is ambiguous. From germline, CDR1 is LGHDT and CDR2 YNNKEL (reference sequence). The CDR3 is 13 amino acids. V shed 0 bases and J shed 3 bases, with 6 bases lying between them. The CDR3 spells CASSQDSGYEQYV. CDR3 bases: TGTGCCAGCAGCCAAGATAGTGGCTACGAGCAGTACGTC.

This chain links TRBV2 with TRBJ2-7; D possibly corresponds to TRBD2 (6 bases). Germline V gives CDR1 SNHLY, CDR2 FYNNEI. With 7 bases removed from V and 2 bases from J, the gap between germline ends came to 15 bases. CDR3 length: 14 residues. The CDR3 DNA follows: TGTGCCAGCAAGCTCGACGGGGGACCCTACGAGCAGTACGTC. This gives the protein CASKLDGGPYEQYV.

The V and J genes are TRBV5-6 and TRBJ2-3, with no clear D. Germline assignment: CDR1 SGHDT and CDR2 YYEEEE. The CDR3 length is 13 residues. Trimming took off 1 base at V and 6 bases at J, with 9 bases between the two ends. The DNA for the CDR3 is TGTGCCAGCAGCTTGTATGGACGTGATACGCAGTATTTT. This codes for CASSLYGRDTQYF. The complete variable domain, with remaining parts taken from reference TRBV5-6 and TRBJ2-3, reads DAGVTQSPTHLIKTRGQQVTLRCSPKSGHDTVSWYQQALGQGPQFIFQYYEEEERQRGNFPDRFSGHQFPNYSSELNVNALLLGDSALYLCASSLYGRDTQYFGPGTRLTVL.

The V gene is TRBV4-3, the J gene TRBJ1-5, with D perhaps TRBD1 (6 bases). CDR3 length equals 13 residues. V lost 4 bases to trimming and J lost 5 bases, with 9 bases between them. The germline V gene encodes CDR1 LGHNA and CDR2 YSLEER. The CDR3 DNA reads as TGCGCCAGCAGCCGGGACACCGATCAGCCCCAGCATTTT. Translation gives CASSRDTDQPQHF.

V is TRBV6-1 and J is TRBJ2-1; 10 positions agree with TRBD1. V gave up 7 bases and J gave up 6 bases; unmatched junction bases: 12. The germline V gene has CDR1 MNHNS and CDR2 SASEGT. CDR3 length: 16 amino acids. Written as DNA, the CDR3 is TGTGCCAGCACCCCAGCACGGACAGGGGGTCTCAATGAGCAGTTCTTC. Translation: CASTPARTGGLNEQFF.

The V call is TRBV13, the J call TRBJ2-1, with D possibly being TRBD1 or TRBD2 (6 bases each). Germline V lookup: CDR1 PRHDT, CDR2 FYEKMQ (reference sequence). The CDR3 consists of 15 residues. Between the trimmed V and J ends, which lost 5 bases and 8 bases, there was a span of 19 bases. CDR3 in DNA: TGTGCCAGCAGCCCCCGGGGTGGGGGGCAGGATGAGCAGTTCTTC. Its translation is CASSPRGGGQDEQFF. Based on the CDR3 plus reference TRBV13 and TRBJ2-1, the full variable domain is AAGVIQSPRHLIKEKRETATLKCYPIPRHDTVYWYQQGPGQDPQFLISFYEKMQSDKGSIPDRFSAQQFSDYHSELNMSSLELGDSALYFCASSPRGGGQDEQFFGPGTRLTVL.

The rearrangement links TRBV20-1 to TRBJ2-7, with D possibly matching TRBD2 (6 bases). This CDR3 has 15 residues. V was pared by 1 base and J by 0 bases, with 13 bases between. The germline V gene has CDR1 DFQATT and CDR2 SNEGSKA (reference sequence). The CDR3 spells CSARAGGRSSYEQYV. The CDR3 DNA is TGCAGTGCTAGAGCTGGGGGGAGATCCTCCTACGAGCAGTACGTC.